There are a few counts of the clone carrying this TCR beta chain. The data originate from a study of T-cell reconstitution after alpha-beta-depleted transplantation in children. The authors prepared the TCRbeta library with unique molecular identifiers. TCRdb independently ran MiXCR on the PCR reads; one entry per CDR3 protein. The table records approximately 190,000 distinct CDR3 sequences, approximately 8.4% of them present only once. The V gene end was trimmed by 6 bases and the J gene end by 3 bases; junction bases not matched to a gene: 12. There are 16 residues in the CDR3. Germline CDR1 and CDR2: SGHRS and YFSETQ.

Sequencing used PBMCs, mostly from graft donor cells, obtained 360 days after TCRalphabeta/CD19-depleted stem cell transplant. The chain employs TRBV5-1 and TRBJ2-5, with 9 bases aligning to TRBD2. This TCR was recovered from a male patient between 2 and 10 years old who had a stem cell transplant for acute myeloid leukemia, so the T cells may come from the graft donor. The CDR3 nucleotides read TGCGCCAGCAAACAGCGGGGGGCCGTAGATAAAGAGACCCAGTACTTC. It is translated as CASKQRGAVDKETQYF.